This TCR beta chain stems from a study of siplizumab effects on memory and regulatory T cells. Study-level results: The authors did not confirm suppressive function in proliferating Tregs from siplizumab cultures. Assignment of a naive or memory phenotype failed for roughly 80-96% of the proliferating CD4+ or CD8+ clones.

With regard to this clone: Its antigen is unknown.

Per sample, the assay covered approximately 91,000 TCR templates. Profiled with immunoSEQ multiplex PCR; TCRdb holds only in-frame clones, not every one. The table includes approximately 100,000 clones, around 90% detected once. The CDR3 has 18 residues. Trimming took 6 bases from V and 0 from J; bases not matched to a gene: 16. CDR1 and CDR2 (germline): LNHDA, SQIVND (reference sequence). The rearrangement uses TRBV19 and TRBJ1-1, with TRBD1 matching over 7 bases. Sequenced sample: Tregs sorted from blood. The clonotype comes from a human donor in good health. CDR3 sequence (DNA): TGTGCCAGTAGCCTCTCTACGGGACAGCTTTTCATGAACACTGAAGCTTTCTTT. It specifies CASSLSTGQLFMNTEAFF.